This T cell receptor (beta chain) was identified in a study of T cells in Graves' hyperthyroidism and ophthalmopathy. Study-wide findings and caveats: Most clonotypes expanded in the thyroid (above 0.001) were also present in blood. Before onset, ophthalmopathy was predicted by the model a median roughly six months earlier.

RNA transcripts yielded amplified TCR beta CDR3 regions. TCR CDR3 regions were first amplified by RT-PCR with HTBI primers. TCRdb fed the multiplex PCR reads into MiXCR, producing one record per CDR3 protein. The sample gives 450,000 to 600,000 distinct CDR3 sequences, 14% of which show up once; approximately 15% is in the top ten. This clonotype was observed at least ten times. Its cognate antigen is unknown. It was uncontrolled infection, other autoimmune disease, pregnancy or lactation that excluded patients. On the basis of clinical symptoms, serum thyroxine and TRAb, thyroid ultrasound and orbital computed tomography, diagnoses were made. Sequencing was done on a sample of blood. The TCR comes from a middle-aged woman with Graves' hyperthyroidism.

The CDR3 reads CASSFRGSYEQYF. The CDR3 DNA sequence: TGTGCCAGCAGTTTTAGGGGTAGTTACGAGCAGTACTTC. The chain employs TRBV28 and TRBJ2-7; a possible D gene is TRBD1 (5 bases). Trimming removed 3 bases at V and 4 bases at J, with 10 bases between. The CDR3 runs to 13 residues. Per germline, CDR1 MDHEN and CDR2 SYDVKM. The whole variable domain, filled in from reference TRBV28 and TRBJ2-7, reads DVKVTQSSRYLVKRTGEKVFLECVQDMDHENMFWYRQDPGLGLRLIYFSYDVKMKEKGDIPEGYSVSREKKERFSLILESASTNQTSMYLCASSFRGSYEQYFGPGTRLTVT.